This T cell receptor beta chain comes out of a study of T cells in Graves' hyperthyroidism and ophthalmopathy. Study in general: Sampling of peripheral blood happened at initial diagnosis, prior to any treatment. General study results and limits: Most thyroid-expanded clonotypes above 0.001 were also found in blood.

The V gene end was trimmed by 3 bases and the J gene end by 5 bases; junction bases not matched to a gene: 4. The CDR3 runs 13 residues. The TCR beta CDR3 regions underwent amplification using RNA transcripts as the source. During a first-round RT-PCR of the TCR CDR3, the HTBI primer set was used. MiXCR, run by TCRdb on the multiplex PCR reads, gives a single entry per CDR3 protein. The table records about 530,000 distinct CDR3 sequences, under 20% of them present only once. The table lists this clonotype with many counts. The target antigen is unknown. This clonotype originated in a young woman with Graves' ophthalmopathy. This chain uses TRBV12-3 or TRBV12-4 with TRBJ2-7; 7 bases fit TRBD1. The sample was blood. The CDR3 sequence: CASSFGTVDEQYF. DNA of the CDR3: TGTGCCAGCAGTTTCGGGACAGTCGACGAGCAGTACTTC.